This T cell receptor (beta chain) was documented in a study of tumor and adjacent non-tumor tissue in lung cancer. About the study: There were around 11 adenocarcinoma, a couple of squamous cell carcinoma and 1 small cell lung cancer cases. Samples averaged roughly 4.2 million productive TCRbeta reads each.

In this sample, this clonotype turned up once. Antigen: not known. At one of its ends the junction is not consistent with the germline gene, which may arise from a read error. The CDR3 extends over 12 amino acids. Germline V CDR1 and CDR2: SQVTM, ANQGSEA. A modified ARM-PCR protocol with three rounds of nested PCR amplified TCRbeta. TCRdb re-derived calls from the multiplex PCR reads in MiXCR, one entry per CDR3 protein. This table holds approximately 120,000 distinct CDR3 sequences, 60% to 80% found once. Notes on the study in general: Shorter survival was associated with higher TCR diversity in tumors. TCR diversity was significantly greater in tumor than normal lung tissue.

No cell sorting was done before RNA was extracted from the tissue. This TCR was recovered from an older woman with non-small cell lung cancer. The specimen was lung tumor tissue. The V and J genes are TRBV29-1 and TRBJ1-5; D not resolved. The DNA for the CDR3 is TGCAGCGTCGCCGACATTTATAAGCCCCGGCATTTT. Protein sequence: CSVADIYKPRHF. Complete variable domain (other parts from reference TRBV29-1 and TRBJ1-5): SAVISQKPSRDICQRGTSLTIQCQVDSQVTMMFWYRQQPGQSLTLIATANQGSEATYESGFVIDKFPISRPNLTFSTLTVSNMSPEDSSIYLCSVADIYKPRHFGDGTRLSIL.